This entry describes one T cell receptor beta chain. Some clones are missing from TCRdb's copy, which holds only in-frame ones; the method was immunoSEQ multiplex PCR. This sample carries a few hundred thousand clones, roughly 85% of them seen once, and the ten largest clones take 3.5% to 4%. This sample was taken from a study of blood T cell repertoires in COVID-19. Trimming took 0 bases from V and 1 from J; bases not matched to a gene: 1. The CDR3 extends over 16 amino acids. Germline assignment: CDR1 KGHSH and CDR2 LQKENI. Sequencing was performed on peripheral blood. This TCR was sampled from a woman aged 18-29 years with acute or convalescent COVID-19. The chain uses TRBV18 and TRBJ2-2, with 8 bases matching TRBD1. In DNA, the CDR3 is TGTGCCAGCTCACCACCCGGACAGGGGAACACCGGGGAGCTGTTTTTT. Protein product: CASSPPGQGNTGELFF.